The sequence of this T cell receptor (beta chain) was determined in a study of blood T cell repertoires in COVID-19. In the study overall: Donors in the United States, Italy and Spain gave samples during acute or convalescent COVID-19. Sources were T cells, B-cell-depleted T cells, or PBMCs; the material itself was cDNA or gDNA.

Per the authors' pipeline: Amplification of reference gene primers provided the estimated nucleated cell counts. The method was immunoSEQ multiplex PCR; TCRdb's version includes in-frame clones alone and lacks a portion of them. That table is the source of V, J and clone size, and D and trimming were worked out from the DNA. The table lists roughly 54,000 clones, 84% of them singletons. The TCR sequence derives from a man aged 45-60 years with acute or convalescent COVID-19. Sequencing was done on a sample of peripheral blood.

CDR3 in amino acids: CASSLDRREAFF. The CDR3 DNA reads TGTGCCAGCAGCTTAGACAGGAGGGAAGCTTTCTTT. The genes are TRBV11-2 and TRBJ1-1; the D is unclear. The V gene lost 0 bases and the J gene lost 8 bases, with 7 bases spanning the gap. Germline V gives CDR1 SGHAT, CDR2 FQNNGV. CDR3 length equals 12 residues.